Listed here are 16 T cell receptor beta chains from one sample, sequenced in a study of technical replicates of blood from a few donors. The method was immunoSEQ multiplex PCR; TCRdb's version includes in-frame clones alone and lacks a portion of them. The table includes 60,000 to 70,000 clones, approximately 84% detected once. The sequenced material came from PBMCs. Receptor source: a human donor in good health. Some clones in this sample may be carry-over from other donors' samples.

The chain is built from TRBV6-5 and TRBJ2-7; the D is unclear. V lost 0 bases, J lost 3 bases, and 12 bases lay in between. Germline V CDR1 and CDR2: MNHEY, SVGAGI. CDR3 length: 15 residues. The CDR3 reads CASSYSGQMYYEQYF. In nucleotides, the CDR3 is TGTGCCAGCAGTTACTCGGGCCAGATGTACTACGAGCAGTACTTC.

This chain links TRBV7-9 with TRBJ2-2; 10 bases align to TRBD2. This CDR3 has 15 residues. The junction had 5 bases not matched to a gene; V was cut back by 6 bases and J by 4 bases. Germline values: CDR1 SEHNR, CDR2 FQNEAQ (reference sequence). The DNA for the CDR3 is TGTGCCAGCAGAGATAGCGGGAGGTTCACCGGGGAGCTGTTTTTT. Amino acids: CASRDSGRFTGELFF.

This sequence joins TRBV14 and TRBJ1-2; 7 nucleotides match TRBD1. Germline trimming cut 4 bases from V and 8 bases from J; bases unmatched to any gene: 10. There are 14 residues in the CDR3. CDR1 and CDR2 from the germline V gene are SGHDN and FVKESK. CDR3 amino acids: CASSRTTGPLGYTF. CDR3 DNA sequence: TGTGCCAGCAGCCGTACGACAGGGCCGTTGGGCTACACCTTC. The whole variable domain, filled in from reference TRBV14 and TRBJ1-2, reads EAGVTQFPSHSVIEKGQTVTLRCDPISGHDNLYWYRRVMGKEIKFLLHFVKESKQDESGMPNNRFLAERTGGTYSTLKVQPAELEDSGVYFCASSRTTGPLGYTFGSGTRLTVV.

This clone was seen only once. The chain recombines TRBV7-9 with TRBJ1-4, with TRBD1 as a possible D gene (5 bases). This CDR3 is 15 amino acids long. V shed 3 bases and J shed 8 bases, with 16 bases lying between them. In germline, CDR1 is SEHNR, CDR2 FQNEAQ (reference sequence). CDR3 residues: CASSFPQTTEEKLFF. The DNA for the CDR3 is TGTGCCAGCAGCTTTCCCCAGACGACAGAGGAAAAACTGTTTTTT.

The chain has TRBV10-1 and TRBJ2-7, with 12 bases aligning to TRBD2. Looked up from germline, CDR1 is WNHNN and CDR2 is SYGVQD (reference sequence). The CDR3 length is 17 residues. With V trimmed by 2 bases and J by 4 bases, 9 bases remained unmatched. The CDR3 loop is CASSEGSSGRAVYEQYF. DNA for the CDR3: TGCGCCAGCAGTGAGGGATCTAGCGGGAGGGCCGTGTACGAGCAGTACTTC.

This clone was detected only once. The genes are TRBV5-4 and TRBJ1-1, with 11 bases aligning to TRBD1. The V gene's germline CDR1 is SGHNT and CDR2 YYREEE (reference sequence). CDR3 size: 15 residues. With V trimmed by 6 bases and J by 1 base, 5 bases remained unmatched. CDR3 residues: CASTRDRGSNTEAFF. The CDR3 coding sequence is TGTGCCAGCACCCGGGACAGGGGGTCGAACACTGAAGCTTTCTTT.

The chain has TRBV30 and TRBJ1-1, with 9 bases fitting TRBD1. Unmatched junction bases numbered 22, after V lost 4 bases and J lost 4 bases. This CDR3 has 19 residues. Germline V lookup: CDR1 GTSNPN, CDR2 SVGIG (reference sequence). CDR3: CAWKRGTSGGDRASTEAFF. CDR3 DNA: TGTGCCTGGAAGAGAGGGACCTCAGGGGGGGACAGGGCCTCCACTGAAGCTTTCTTT.

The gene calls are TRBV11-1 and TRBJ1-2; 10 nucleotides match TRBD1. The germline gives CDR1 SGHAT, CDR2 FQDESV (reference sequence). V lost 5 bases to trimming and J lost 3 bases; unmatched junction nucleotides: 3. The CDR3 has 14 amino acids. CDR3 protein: CASSKDRGDYGYTF. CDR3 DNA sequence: TGTGCCAGCAGCAAGGACAGGGGGGACTATGGCTACACCTTC.

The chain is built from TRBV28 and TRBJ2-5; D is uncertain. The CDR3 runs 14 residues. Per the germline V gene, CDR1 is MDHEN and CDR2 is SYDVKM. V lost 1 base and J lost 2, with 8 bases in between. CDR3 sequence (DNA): TGTGCCAGCAGTTTATACGGAGTACAAGAGACCCAGTACTTC. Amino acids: CASSLYGVQETQYF.

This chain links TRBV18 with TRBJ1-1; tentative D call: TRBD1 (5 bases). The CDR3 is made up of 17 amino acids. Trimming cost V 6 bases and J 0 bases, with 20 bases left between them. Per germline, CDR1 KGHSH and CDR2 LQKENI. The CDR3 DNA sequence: TGTGCCAGCTCCCCTCGGGGGGGGGTCGGTTTGAACACTGAAGCTTTCTTT. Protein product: CASSPRGGVGLNTEAFF.

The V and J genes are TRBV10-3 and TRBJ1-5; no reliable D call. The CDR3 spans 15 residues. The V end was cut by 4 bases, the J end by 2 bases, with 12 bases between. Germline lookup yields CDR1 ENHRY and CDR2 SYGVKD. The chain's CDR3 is CAISVSGGGNQPQHF. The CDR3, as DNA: TGTGCCATCAGTGTCTCCGGCGGGGGCAATCAGCCCCAGCATTTT.

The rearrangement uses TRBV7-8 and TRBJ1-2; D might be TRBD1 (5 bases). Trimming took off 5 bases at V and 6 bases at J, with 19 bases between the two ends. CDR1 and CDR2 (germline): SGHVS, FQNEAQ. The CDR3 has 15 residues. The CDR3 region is CASSPRGMAGNGYTF. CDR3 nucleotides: TGTGCCAGCAGCCCCCGAGGAATGGCAGGGAATGGCTACACCTTC.

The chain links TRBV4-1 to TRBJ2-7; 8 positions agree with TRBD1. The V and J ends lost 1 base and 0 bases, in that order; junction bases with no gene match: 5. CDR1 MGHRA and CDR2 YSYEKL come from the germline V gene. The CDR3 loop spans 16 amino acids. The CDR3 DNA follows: TGCGCCAGCAGCCAAGGGGCGGACAGGGACTCCTACGAGCAGTACTTC. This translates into CASSQGADRDSYEQYF.

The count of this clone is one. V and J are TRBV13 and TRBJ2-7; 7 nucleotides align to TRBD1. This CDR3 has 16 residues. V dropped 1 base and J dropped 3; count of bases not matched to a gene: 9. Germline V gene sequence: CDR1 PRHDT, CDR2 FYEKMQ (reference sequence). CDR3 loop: CASSLEGGEAIYEQYF. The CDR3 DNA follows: TGTGCCAGCAGCTTAGAAGGGGGCGAGGCCATCTACGAGCAGTACTTC.

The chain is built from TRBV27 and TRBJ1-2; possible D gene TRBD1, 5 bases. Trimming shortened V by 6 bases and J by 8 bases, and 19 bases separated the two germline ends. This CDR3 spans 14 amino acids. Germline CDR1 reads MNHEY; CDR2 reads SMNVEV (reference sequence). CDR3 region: CASSLSSGVGGYTF. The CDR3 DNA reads TGTGCCAGCAGCCTTTCCTCGGGGGTGGGAGGCTACACCTTC.

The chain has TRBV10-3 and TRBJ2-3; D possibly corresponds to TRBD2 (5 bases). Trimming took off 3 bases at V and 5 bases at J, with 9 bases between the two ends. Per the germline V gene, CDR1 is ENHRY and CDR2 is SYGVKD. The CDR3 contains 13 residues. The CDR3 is CAISDQEVDTQYF. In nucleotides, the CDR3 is TGTGCCATCAGTGATCAGGAGGTAGATACGCAGTATTTT.